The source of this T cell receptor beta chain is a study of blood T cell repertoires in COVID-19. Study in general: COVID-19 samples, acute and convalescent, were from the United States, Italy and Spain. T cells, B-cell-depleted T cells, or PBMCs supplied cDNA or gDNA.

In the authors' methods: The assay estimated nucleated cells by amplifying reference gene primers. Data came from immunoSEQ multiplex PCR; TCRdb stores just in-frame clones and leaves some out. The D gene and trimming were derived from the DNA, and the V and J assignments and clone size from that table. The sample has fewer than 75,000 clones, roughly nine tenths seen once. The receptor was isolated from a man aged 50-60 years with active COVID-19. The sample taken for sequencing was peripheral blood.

The CDR3 DNA reads TGCGCCAGCAGCTTGGCCGTCGTGGCGGGGGGGCTCCACGAGCAGTTCTTC. Its protein is CASSLAVVAGGLHEQFF. The J gene is TRBJ2-1, the V gene TRBV5-1, with TRBD2 identical over 9 bases. The CDR3 has 17 residues. The V and J ends lost 0 bases and 10 bases, in that order; junction bases with no gene match: 14. Germline lookup yields CDR1 SGHRS and CDR2 YFSETQ. The whole variable domain, filled in from reference TRBV5-1 and TRBJ2-1, reads KAGVTQTPRYLIKTRGQQVTLSCSPISGHRSVSWYQQTPGQGLQFLFEYFSETQRNKGNFPGRFSGRQFSNSRSEMNVSTLELGDSALYLCASSLAVVAGGLHEQFFGPGTRLTVL.